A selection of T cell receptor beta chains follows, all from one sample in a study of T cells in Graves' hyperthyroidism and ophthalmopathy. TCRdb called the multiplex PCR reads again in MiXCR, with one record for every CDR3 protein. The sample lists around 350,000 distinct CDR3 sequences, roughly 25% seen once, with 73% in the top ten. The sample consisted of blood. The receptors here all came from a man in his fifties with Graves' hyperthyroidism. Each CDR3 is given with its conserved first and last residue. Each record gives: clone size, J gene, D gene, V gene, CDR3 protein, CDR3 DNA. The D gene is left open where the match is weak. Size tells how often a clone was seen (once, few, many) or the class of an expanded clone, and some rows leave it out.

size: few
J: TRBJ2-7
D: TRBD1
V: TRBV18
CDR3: CASSPKDRGYEQYF
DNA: TGTGCCAGCTCACCGAAGGACAGGGGATACGAGCAGTACTTC

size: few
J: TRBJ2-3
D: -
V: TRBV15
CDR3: CATSGGSYADTQYF
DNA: TGTGCCACCAGTGGGGGCAGCTACGCAGATACGCAGTATTTT

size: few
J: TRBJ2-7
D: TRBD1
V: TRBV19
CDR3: CASSMTGTATYEQYF
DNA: TGTGCCAGTAGTATGACCGGGACAGCGACCTACGAGCAGTACTTC

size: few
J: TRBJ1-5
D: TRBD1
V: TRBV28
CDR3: CASSLDRGQRPQHF
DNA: TGTGCCAGCAGTTTAGACAGGGGACAACGGCCCCAGCATTTT

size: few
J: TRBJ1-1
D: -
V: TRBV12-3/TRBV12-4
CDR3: CASSLRVEAFF
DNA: TGTGCCAGCAGTTTAAGGGTAGAAGCTTTCTTT

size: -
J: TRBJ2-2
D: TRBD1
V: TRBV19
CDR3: CASSTRQGTNTGELFF
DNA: TGTGCCAGTAGTACTAGACAGGGGACGAACACCGGGGAGCTGTTTTTT

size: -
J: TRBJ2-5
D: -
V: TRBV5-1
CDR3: CASTLGLTEETQYF
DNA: TGCGCCAGCACCCTGGGTCTAACCGAAGAGACCCAGTACTTC

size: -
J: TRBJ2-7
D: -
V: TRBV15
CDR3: CATSRGSANGAYEQYF
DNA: TGTGCCACCAGCAGAGGATCTGCAAATGGGGCCTACGAGCAGTACTTC

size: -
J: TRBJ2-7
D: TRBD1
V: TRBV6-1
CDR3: CASSDRGPEQYF
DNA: TGTGCCAGCAGTGATAGGGGGCCCGAGCAGTACTTC

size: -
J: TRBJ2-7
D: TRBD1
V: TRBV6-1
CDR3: CASALAGGLYEQYF
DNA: TGTGCCAGCGCCCTAGCAGGGGGCCTCTACGAGCAGTACTTC

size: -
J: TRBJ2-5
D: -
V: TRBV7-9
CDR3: CASSYSPGGAETQYF
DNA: TGTGCCAGCAGCTATTCCCCCGGAGGGGCGGAGACCCAGTACTTC

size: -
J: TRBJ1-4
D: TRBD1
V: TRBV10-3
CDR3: CAISEQGVFEKLFF
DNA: TGTGCCATCAGTGAACAGGGGGTTTTCGAAAAACTGTTTTTT

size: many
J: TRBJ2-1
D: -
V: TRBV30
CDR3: CAWSVVGLINEQFF
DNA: TGTGCCTGGAGTGTAGTTGGACTAATCAATGAGCAGTTCTTC

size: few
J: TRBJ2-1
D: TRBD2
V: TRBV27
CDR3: CASSPPGLAGFNEQFF
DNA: TGTGCCAGCAGTCCCCCGGGACTAGCGGGTTTCAATGAGCAGTTCTTC

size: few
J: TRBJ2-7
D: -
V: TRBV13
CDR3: CASKSTGGGREQYF
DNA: TGTGCCAGCAAGTCGACGGGGGGCGGGAGAGAGCAGTACTTC

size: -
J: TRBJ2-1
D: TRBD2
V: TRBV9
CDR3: CASSPRLAGGGYNEQFF
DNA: TGTGCCAGCAGCCCCCGCCTAGCGGGAGGGGGATACAATGAGCAGTTCTTC

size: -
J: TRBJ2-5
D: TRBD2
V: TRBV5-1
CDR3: CASSLLLASGNQETQYF
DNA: TGTGCCAGCAGCTTGTTACTTGCTAGCGGAAACCAAGAGACCCAGTACTTC

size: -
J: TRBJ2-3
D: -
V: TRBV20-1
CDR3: CSAMTYSTDTQYF
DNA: TGCAGTGCTATGACTTACAGCACAGATACGCAGTATTTT

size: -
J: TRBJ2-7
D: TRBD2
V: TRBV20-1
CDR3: CSARREGYEQYF
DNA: TGCAGTGCTAGACGGGAGGGCTACGAGCAGTACTTC

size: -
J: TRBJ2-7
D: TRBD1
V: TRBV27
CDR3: CASSYRGSSYEQYF
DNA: TGTGCCAGCAGTTACAGGGGAAGCTCCTACGAGCAGTACTTC

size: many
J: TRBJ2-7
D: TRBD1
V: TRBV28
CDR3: CASSTGQGVYEQYF
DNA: TGTGCCAGCAGTACGGGACAGGGTGTCTACGAGCAGTACTTC

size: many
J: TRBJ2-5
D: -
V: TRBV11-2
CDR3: CASSRTQVRETQYF
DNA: TGTGCCAGCAGCCGCACTCAGGTTCGAGAGACCCAGTACTTC

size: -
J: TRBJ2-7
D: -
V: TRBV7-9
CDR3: CASSLAAAGPYEQYF
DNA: TGTGCCAGCAGCTTAGCTGCGGCAGGCCCTTACGAGCAGTACTTC

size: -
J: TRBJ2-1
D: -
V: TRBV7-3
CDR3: CASSWDLGSYNEQFF
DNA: TGTGCCAGCAGCTGGGATCTCGGCTCCTACAATGAGCAGTTCTTC

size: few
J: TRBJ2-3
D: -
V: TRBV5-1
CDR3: CASSSGTNTDTQYF
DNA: TGCGCCAGCAGCTCCGGGACCAACACAGATACGCAGTATTTT

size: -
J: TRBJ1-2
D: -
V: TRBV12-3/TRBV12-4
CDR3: CASSLSRWYNYGYTF
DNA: TGTGCCAGCAGTTTAAGCAGGTGGTATAACTATGGCTACACCTTC

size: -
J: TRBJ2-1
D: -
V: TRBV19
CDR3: CASSIGYSSLNEQFF
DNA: TGTGCCAGTAGTATAGGGTACTCCTCGCTTAATGAGCAGTTCTTC

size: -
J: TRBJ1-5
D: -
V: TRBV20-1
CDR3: CSASPPPRGNQPQHF
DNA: TGCAGTGCCTCGCCCCCACCGAGGGGCAATCAGCCCCAGCATTTT

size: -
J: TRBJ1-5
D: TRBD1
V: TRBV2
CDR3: CASKTGNQPQHF
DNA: TGTGCCAGTAAGACAGGGAATCAGCCCCAGCATTTT

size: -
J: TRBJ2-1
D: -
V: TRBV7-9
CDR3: CASSQPQIGEEQFF
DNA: TGTGCCAGCAGCCAACCGCAGATTGGGGAAGAGCAGTTCTTC

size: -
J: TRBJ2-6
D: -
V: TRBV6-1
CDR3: CASSRGRLSGANVLTF
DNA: TGTGCCAGCAGCCGGGGACGCCTCTCTGGGGCCAACGTCCTGACTTTC

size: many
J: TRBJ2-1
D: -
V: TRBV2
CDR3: CASKSEGASYNEQFF
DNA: TGTGCCAGCAAGAGCGAGGGAGCGTCCTACAATGAGCAGTTCTTC

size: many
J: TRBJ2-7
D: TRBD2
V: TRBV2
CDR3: CASILGLAGAGEQYF
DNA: TGTGCCAGCATCCTTGGACTAGCGGGAGCAGGCGAGCAGTACTTC

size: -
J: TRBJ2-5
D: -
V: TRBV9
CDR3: CASSVVPEETQYF
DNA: TGTGCCAGCAGCGTAGTACCCGAAGAGACCCAGTACTTC

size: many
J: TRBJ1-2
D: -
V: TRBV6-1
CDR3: CASRVSGPNYGYTF
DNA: TGTGCCAGCAGAGTCTCGGGGCCTAACTATGGCTACACCTTC

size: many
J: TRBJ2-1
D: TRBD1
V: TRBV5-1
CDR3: CASSLEGTGRYEQFF
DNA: TGCGCCAGCAGCTTGGAAGGGACAGGGAGGTATGAGCAGTTCTTC

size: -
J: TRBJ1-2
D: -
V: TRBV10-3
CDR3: CAIFGGSGYTF
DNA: TGTGCCATCTTTGGGGGCTCTGGCTACACCTTC

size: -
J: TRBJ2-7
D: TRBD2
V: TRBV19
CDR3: CASSISAGGLYEQYF
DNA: TGTGCCAGTAGTATCTCGGCGGGAGGGCTATACGAGCAGTACTTC

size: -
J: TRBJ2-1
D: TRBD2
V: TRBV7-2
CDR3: CASRPGTSGSYEQFF
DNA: TGTGCCAGCAGACCCGGGACTAGCGGGAGCTATGAGCAGTTCTTC

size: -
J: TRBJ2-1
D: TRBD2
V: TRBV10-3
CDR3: CAISDSGRVSYNEQFF
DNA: TGTGCCATCAGTGATAGCGGGAGGGTCTCCTACAATGAGCAGTTCTTC

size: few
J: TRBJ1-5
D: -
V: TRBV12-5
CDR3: CASGNGGGTQPQHF
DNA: TGTGCTAGTGGTAATGGGGGGGGCACCCAGCCCCAGCATTTT

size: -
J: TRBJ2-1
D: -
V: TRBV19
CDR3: CASSAPPKGYNEQFF
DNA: TGTGCCAGTAGTGCCCCGCCCAAGGGTTACAATGAGCAGTTCTTC

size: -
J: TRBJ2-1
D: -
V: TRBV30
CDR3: CAWNEGGIGYNEQFF
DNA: TGTGCCTGGAACGAGGGAGGTATAGGATACAATGAGCAGTTCTTC

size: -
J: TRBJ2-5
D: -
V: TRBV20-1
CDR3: CSASAGSLEETQYF
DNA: TGCAGTGCTAGCGCAGGGAGTTTGGAGGAGACCCAGTACTTC

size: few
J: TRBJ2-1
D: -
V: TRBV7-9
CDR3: CASSQGTVEQFF
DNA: TGTGCCAGCAGCCAGGGGACTGTCGAGCAGTTCTTC

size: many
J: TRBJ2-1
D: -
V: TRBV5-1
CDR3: CASSLIVSYNEQFF
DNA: TGCGCCAGCAGCTTGATTGTCAGCTACAATGAGCAGTTCTTC

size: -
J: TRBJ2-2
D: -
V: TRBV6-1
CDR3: CASSEGRAAGELFF
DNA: TGTGCCAGCAGTGAGGGCAGGGCGGCCGGGGAGCTGTTTTTT

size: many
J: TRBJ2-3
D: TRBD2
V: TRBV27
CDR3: CASIPGTSPDTQYF
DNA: TGTGCCAGCATTCCCGGGACTAGCCCAGATACGCAGTATTTT

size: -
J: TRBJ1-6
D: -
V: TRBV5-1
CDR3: CASSGSGAYNSPLHF
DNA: TGCGCCAGCAGCGGGTCAGGAGCCTATAATTCACCCCTCCACTTT

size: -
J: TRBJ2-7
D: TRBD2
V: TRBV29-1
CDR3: CSATSGRDHEQYF
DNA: TGCAGCGCTACTAGCGGGAGGGACCACGAGCAGTACTTC

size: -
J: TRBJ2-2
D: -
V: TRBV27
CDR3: CASSFLGARDTGELFF
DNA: TGTGCCAGCAGTTTTCTCGGGGCTAGGGACACCGGGGAGCTGTTTTTT

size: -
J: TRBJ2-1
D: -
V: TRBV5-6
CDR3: CASSLGVRLRPNNEQFF
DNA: TGTGCCAGCAGCTTGGGCGTGCGGCTACGTCCTAACAATGAGCAGTTCTTC

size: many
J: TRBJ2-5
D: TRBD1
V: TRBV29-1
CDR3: CSVDSRRQGLETQYF
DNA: TGCAGCGTGGACAGCCGACGACAGGGGCTTGAGACCCAGTACTTC

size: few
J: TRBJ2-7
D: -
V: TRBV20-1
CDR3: CSASGGTNEQYF
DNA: TGCAGTGCTAGTGGGGGGACCAACGAGCAGTACTTC

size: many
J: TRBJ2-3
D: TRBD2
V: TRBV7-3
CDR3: CASSFSGSGTDTQYF
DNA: TGTGCCAGCAGCTTTAGCGGGAGCGGCACAGATACGCAGTATTTT

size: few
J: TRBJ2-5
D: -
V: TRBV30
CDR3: CAWSKGGLETQYF
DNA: TGTGCCTGGAGCAAGGGGGGTTTGGAGACCCAGTACTTC

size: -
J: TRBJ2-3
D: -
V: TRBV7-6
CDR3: CASSRRAGSSTDTQYF
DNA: TGTGCCAGCAGCCGTAGGGCCGGGAGTAGCACAGATACGCAGTATTTT